The 27 T cell receptor beta chains listed next were all sequenced from one sample in a study of blood T cells in healthy people across ages. Sample-barcoded 5' priming and a J-beta primer mix drove a second PCR of about 6 to 12 cycles. TCRdb itself ran the 5' RACE reads through MiXCR, one entry per CDR3 protein. Of over a million distinct CDR3 sequences listed, 35% to 45% were seen once; the top ten hold over 3.5%. The sample taken for sequencing was blood. These receptors all stem from a woman younger than 30 in good health.

J is TRBJ2-5 and V is TRBV7-2; D uncertain. This CDR3 has 13 amino acids. Between the trimmed V and J ends, which lost 3 bases and 11 bases, there was a span of 16 bases. The germline gives CDR1 SGHTA, CDR2 FQGNSA. The CDR3 bases are TGTGCCAGCAGCTTTAGCCGAAACAATGAGCAGTACTTC. Amino acids: CASSFSRNNEQYF. Full variable domain (rest looked up from reference TRBV7-2 and TRBJ2-5): GAGVSQSPSNKVTEKGKDVELRCDPISGHTALYWYRQSLGQGLEFLIYFQGNSAPDKSGLPSDRFSAERTGGSVSTLTIQRTQQEDSAVYLCASSFSRNNEQYFGPGTRLLVL.

The genes are TRBV20-1 and TRBJ2-3; D not certain. This CDR3 has 13 amino acids. Germline CDR1 reads DFQATT; CDR2 reads SNEGSKA (reference sequence). V lost 1 base and J 6 bases, leaving 11 bases between the germline ends. This chain's CDR3 is CSARAYGRDTQYF. CDR3 in DNA: TGCAGTGCTAGAGCTTATGGGCGGGATACGCAGTATTTT.

As DNA, the CDR3 is TGCAGTGCTAGAGGTGACAGGGTCGGAGAGACCCAGTACTTC. Protein: CSARGDRVGETQYF. The chain carries TRBV20-1 and TRBJ2-5, with TRBD1 matching over 7 bases. Trimming cost V 1 base and J 4 bases; bases outside gene matches: 6. The CDR3 sequence is 14 residues long. From germline, CDR1 is DFQATT and CDR2 SNEGSKA (reference sequence).

This clonotype was recorded a few times. This chain joins TRBV4-1 and TRBJ1-2, with D tentatively TRBD1 (6 bases). This CDR3 has 15 residues. Germline V gene data show CDR1 as MGHRA and CDR2 as YSYEKL. V dropped 3 bases and J dropped 3 bases, with 14 bases sitting between them. CDR3 protein: CASSQPTTGYYGYTF. The CDR3 nucleotides are TGCGCCAGCAGCCAGCCCACGACAGGATACTATGGCTACACCTTC.

This clonotype was detected many times. This chain links TRBV27 with TRBJ1-1; D is unclear. CDR1 and CDR2 (germline): MNHEY, SMNVEV (reference sequence). This CDR3 is built from 15 residues. Trimming left V 5 bases short and J 1 base short, with 14 bases between. The chain's CDR3 is CASSETGPSNTEAFF. The CDR3, as DNA: TGTGCCAGCAGTGAGACCGGACCATCGAACACTGAAGCTTTCTTT.

The V gene is TRBV12-3 or TRBV12-4, the J gene TRBJ2-5; a weak D match, TRBD1 (5 bases). The CDR3 has 13 amino acids. V lost 6 bases to trimming and J lost 5 bases, with 13 bases between them. Written as DNA, the CDR3 is TGTGCCAGCAGCCCCGTTCAGGGTGAGACCCAGTACTTC. The encoded protein is CASSPVQGETQYF.

This chain links TRBV12-3 or TRBV12-4 with TRBJ1-2; D unclear. This CDR3 has 16 amino acids. Trimming stripped 5 bases from V and 0 bases from J, with 16 bases between. The CDR3 DNA sequence: TGTGCCAGCAGTCCCCTACGTCAGTGGGCTAACTATGGCTACACCTTC. Its translation: CASSPLRQWANYGYTF.

The rearrangement links TRBV5-6 to TRBJ2-3; 13 nucleotides agree with TRBD2. Germline lookup yields CDR1 SGHDT and CDR2 YYEEEE. The CDR3 extends over 17 amino acids. V lost 3 bases and J lost 2; bases outside the gene matches: 6. CDR3 in amino acids: CASSWRTSGGTTDTQYF. The CDR3 nucleotides read TGTGCCAGCAGCTGGAGGACTAGCGGGGGTACCACAGATACGCAGTATTTT.

The CDR3 protein is CASISTDGNYGYTF. In nucleotides, the CDR3 is TGTGCCAGCATCTCTACTGATGGAAACTATGGCTACACCTTC. The rearrangement joins TRBV7-9 to TRBJ1-2; D ambiguous. The V gene lost 7 bases and the J gene lost 2 bases, with 14 bases spanning the gap. This CDR3 is 14 amino acids long. Germline loops: CDR1 SEHNR, CDR2 FQNEAQ (reference sequence).

The chain uses TRBV4-1 and TRBJ2-2; 11 nucleotides agree with TRBD2. V lost 6 bases to trimming and J lost 0 bases; unmatched junction nucleotides: 3. The CDR3 runs 16 residues. Germline CDR1 and CDR2: MGHRA and YSYEKL. CDR3 DNA sequence: TGCGCCAGCAGATATAGCGGGGGGGCGAACACCGGGGAGCTGTTTTTT. As protein: CASRYSGGANTGELFF.

Concerning this clonotype: Compared with germline, one end of the junction differs, possibly owing to a read error. V and J are TRBV7-3 and TRBJ2-5; D may be TRBD1 (6 bases). From germline, CDR1 is SGHTA and CDR2 FQGTGA. The CDR3 spans 17 residues. CDR3 DNA: TGTGCCAGCGGCTTAGAGCGGCTAGCTGGGGGCTACAATGAGCAGTACTTC. Its protein is CASGLERLAGGYNEQYF.

This clonotype was recorded a few times. J is TRBJ1-5 and V is TRBV20-1; 7 bases agree with TRBD1. The CDR3 runs to 15 residues. Per the germline V gene, CDR1 is DFQATT and CDR2 is SNEGSKA (reference sequence). V was pared by 2 bases and J by 4 bases, with 8 bases of the junction left unmatched. CDR3 protein: CSARNVDRVNQPQHF. The DNA for the CDR3 is TGCAGTGCTAGAAACGTTGACAGGGTGAATCAGCCCCAGCATTTT.

The rearrangement links TRBV27 to TRBJ2-1; 9 bases are a match to TRBD2. The CDR3 consists of 16 residues. V shed 2 bases and J 7 bases; nucleotides not matched to a gene: 9. CDR1 and CDR2 (germline): MNHEY, SMNVEV (reference sequence). The CDR3 loop is CASSLGGGAETNEQFF. As DNA, the CDR3 is TGTGCCAGCAGTTTAGGCGGGGGGGCTGAGACGAATGAGCAGTTCTTC.

In this sample, this clonotype turned up a few times. The chain is built from TRBV20-1 and TRBJ2-7; 10 bases match TRBD2. The CDR3 sequence is 14 residues long. J lost 1 base, V lost 5 bases, and 5 bases had no gene match. Germline CDR1 reads DFQATT; CDR2 reads SNEGSKA (reference sequence). The CDR3 coding sequence is TGCAGTGCTGGCGGACTAGCGGAGTCCTACGAGCAGTACTTC. It encodes CSAGGLAESYEQYF.

This clonotype has ten or more counts. This may come from a read error, since a much larger clone is one base off. The chain uses TRBV6-5 and TRBJ2-5, with TRBD2 matching over 10 bases. V was pared by 4 bases and J by 11 bases, with 19 bases of the junction left unmatched. The CDR3 has 17 residues. Germline CDR1 is MNHEY and CDR2 is SVGAGI. The DNA for the CDR3 is TGTGCCAGCAGTTCACTAGGAGCGGGAGGGCCGAAAAATGAGCAGTACTTC. It translates to CASSSLGAGGPKNEQYF.

CDR3 sequence (DNA): TGTGCCACCAGCATTCCCGGGACAGGCGCCTACGAGCAGTACTTC. It translates to CATSIPGTGAYEQYF. V and J are TRBV15 and TRBJ2-7; 8 bases are a match to TRBD1. The CDR3 loop spans 15 amino acids. The germline V gene encodes CDR1 LNHNV and CDR2 YYDKDF (reference sequence). The ends lost 4 bases at V and 2 bases at J; junction bases unmatched: 7.

Points on this clonotype: This may be a read error, as it is one base from a much larger clone. The CDR3 here is CASSAPLLSEQFF. CDR3 coding DNA: TGTGCCAGCAGTGCTCCTCTCCTCAGCGAGCAGTTCTTC. The J gene is TRBJ2-1, the V gene TRBV2; D gene unclear. The CDR3 has 13 residues. V lost 4 bases to trimming and J lost 10 bases, with 14 bases between them. The germline CDR1 and CDR2 sequences are SNHLY and FYNNEI. The full variable domain, in which reference TRBV2 and TRBJ2-1 provide the parts outside the CDR3, is EPEVTQTPSHQVTQMGQEVILRCVPISNHLYFYWYRQILGQKVEFLVSFYNNEISEKSEIFDDQFSVERPDGSNFTLKIRSTKLEDSAMYFCASSAPLLSEQFFGPGTRLTVL.

The chain combines TRBV20-1 with TRBJ2-4; 8 bases align to TRBD1. The DNA end favors TRBJ2-7, so the J call may be wrong. Germline assignment: CDR1 DFQATT and CDR2 SNEGSKA (reference sequence). This CDR3 region has 16 residues. The CDR3 loop is CSARDLGRGRPYEQYF. CDR3 coding DNA: TGCAGTGCTAGAGATCTGGGCAGGGGGCGTCCCTACGAGCAGTACTTC.

There are a few counts of this clonotype. The chain couples TRBV7-2 to TRBJ1-5; D is unresolved. The CDR3 is made up of 11 amino acids. The V gene's germline CDR1 is SGHTA and CDR2 FQGNSA. V was clipped by 2 bases and J by 10 bases, with 6 bases between them. This CDR3 reads CASSLTGPQHF. CDR3 nucleotide sequence: TGTGCCAGCAGCTTAACTGGTCCCCAGCATTTT.

The chain recombines TRBV20-1 with TRBJ1-2, with 8 bases matching TRBD1. Germline CDR1 DFQATT, CDR2 SNEGSKA (reference sequence). This CDR3 is 12 amino acids long. Losses at the gene ends were 5 bases for V and 7 bases for J; bases not matched to a gene: 6. The CDR3 loop reads CSAPDRDPGYTF. CDR3 nucleotides: TGCAGTGCTCCGGACAGGGATCCTGGCTACACCTTC.

The chain carries TRBV7-2 and TRBJ1-5, with 9 bases that match TRBD1. Trimming removed 1 base from V and 7 bases from J; junction bases left unmatched: 8. The germline V gene encodes CDR1 SGHTA and CDR2 FQGNSA. The CDR3 has 16 amino acids. In DNA, the CDR3 is TGTGCCAGCAGCTTAGTAGTAGGGACAGGGATACAGCCCCAGCATTTT. Protein: CASSLVVGTGIQPQHF.

This clonotype was detected only a few times. The chain has TRBV4-1 and TRBJ1-1; unclear D gene. Germline V gives CDR1 MGHRA, CDR2 YSYEKL. The length of the CDR3 is 13 residues. Deletions cut 0 bases from V and 7 bases from J, with 9 bases between. CDR3 protein: CASSQDIFSEAFF. CDR3 DNA: TGCGCCAGCAGCCAAGATATTTTTAGTGAAGCTTTCTTT.

The V call is TRBV4-1, the J call TRBJ1-6; D is unclear. The germline CDR1 and CDR2 sequences are MGHRA and YSYEKL. The CDR3 has 13 residues. Trimming cost V 1 base and J 12 bases, with 10 bases left between them. The CDR3 nucleotides are TGCGCCAGCAGCCAAGCCTGGGTCCTACCCCTCCACTTT. Translating gives CASSQAWVLPLHF.

The J gene is TRBJ2-5, the V gene TRBV7-8, with 9 bases matching TRBD2. The germline gives CDR1 SGHVS, CDR2 FQNEAQ. Trimming took 5 bases from V and 0 from J; bases not matched to a gene: 4. CDR3 size: 15 residues. The CDR3 region has the DNA TGTGCCAGCAGCGCCATAGCGGGGGACCAAGAGACCCAGTACTTC. Amino acids: CASSAIAGDQETQYF. The full variable domain, completed using reference TRBV7-8 and TRBJ2-5, is GAGVSQSPRYKVAKRGQDVALRCDPISGHVSLFWYQQALGQGPEFLTYFQNEAQLDKSGLPSDRFFAERPEGSVSTLKIQRTQQEDSAVYLCASSAIAGDQETQYFGPGTRLLVL.

This clonotype was observed a few times. The chain joins TRBV27 to TRBJ1-5; 7 bases are a match to TRBD1. The CDR3 runs to 15 residues. Germline CDR1 is MNHEY and CDR2 is SMNVEV (reference sequence). J gave up 2 bases and V 4 bases, and 5 bases lay outside the gene matches. As DNA, the CDR3 is TGTGCCAGCAGTTCAGGGGGGTTCGGCAATCAGCCCCAGCATTTT. Its protein product is CASSSGGFGNQPQHF.

This clonotype has just a few counts. The chain links TRBV5-1 to TRBJ2-3, with D perhaps matching TRBD1 (6 bases). CDR3 length: 16 amino acids. With 4 bases removed from V and 1 base from J, the gap between germline ends came to 16 bases. Per the germline V gene, CDR1 is SGHRS and CDR2 is YFSETQ. CDR3 DNA sequence: TGCGCCAGCAGCAGGACAGTCGGGCCCGGCACAGATACGCAGTATTTT. Translating it yields CASSRTVGPGTDTQYF.

The chain has TRBV24-1 and TRBJ2-2; D is uncertain. Germline V gene data show CDR1 as KGHDR and CDR2 as SFDVKD. This CDR3 region has 14 residues. The V end lost 3 bases, the J end lost 6 bases, and 10 bases lay between the germline ends. The CDR3 sequence is CATSDEDLSGELFF. In DNA form, the CDR3 reads TGTGCCACCAGTGATGAGGACCTGTCCGGGGAGCTGTTTTTT.